Below are 6 T cell receptor beta chains sequenced from a single sample in a study of blood T cells in healthy people across ages. A J-beta primer mix and a sample-barcoded 5' primer were used in a second PCR of about 6 to 12 cycles. TCRdb itself ran the 5' RACE reads through MiXCR, one entry per CDR3 protein. The sample yields more than 1.4 million distinct CDR3 sequences, 42% seen once. Sequences were obtained from blood. The receptors derive from a woman aged 18-29 years in good health.

This clonotype showed up just a few times. The chain links TRBV28 to TRBJ2-7; 10 positions match TRBD1. This CDR3 is 15 amino acids long. The V gene's germline CDR1 is MDHEN and CDR2 SYDVKM. Trimming removed 4 bases from V and 5 bases from J; junction bases left unmatched: 8. The CDR3 sequence is CASSSPGQGSNEQYF. The CDR3 DNA follows: TGTGCCAGCAGTTCCCCGGGACAGGGGAGCAACGAGCAGTACTTC.

At least ten counts were recorded for this clonotype. This chain joins TRBV3-1 and TRBJ2-4, with 7 positions matching TRBD1. Germline V CDR1 and CDR2: LGHDT, YNNKEL (reference sequence). This CDR3 has 16 amino acids. The junction had 6 bases not matched to a gene; V was cut back by 4 bases and J by 0 bases. CDR3 coding DNA: TGTGCCAGCAGCCTCGGGACAGCTTTAGCCAAAAACATTCAGTACTTC. It yields the protein CASSLGTALAKNIQYF. The complete variable domain, with remaining parts taken from reference TRBV3-1 and TRBJ2-4, reads DTAVSQTPKYLVTQMGNDKSIKCEQNLGHDTMYWYKQDSKKFLKIMFSYNNKELIINETVPNRFSPKSPDKAHLNLHINSLELGDSAVYFCASSLGTALAKNIQYFGAGTRLSVL.

This rearrangement joins TRBV20-1 to TRBJ1-2; D is uncertain. The V gene's germline CDR1 is DFQATT and CDR2 SNEGSKA (reference sequence). The CDR3 consists of 14 residues. CDR3 residues: CSVERGSSNYGYTF. CDR3 nucleotide sequence: TGCAGCGTCGAGCGGGGAAGTAGTAACTATGGCTACACCTTC.

For this clonotype: The CDR3 does not end in the conserved phenylalanine or tryptophan, so this is likely a read error. V gene TRBV7-2 combines with J gene TRBJ2-3; tentative D call: TRBD2 (5 bases). The germline V gene has CDR1 SGHTA and CDR2 FQGNSA. The ends were cut back, 5 bases at V and 6 bases at J, with 18 bases in the middle. The CDR3 extends over 15 amino acids. The CDR3 DNA is TGTGCCAGCAGCCCTCGGACTGGGTTTCGGGATACGCAGTATTTG. Its translation is CASSPRTGFRDTQYL.

Note on this clonotype: The missing conserved phenylalanine or tryptophan at the end of this CDR3 makes a read error likely. The chain has TRBV10-3 and TRBJ1-2, with D perhaps TRBD1 (5 bases). CDR3 length: 11 residues. Trimming removed 3 bases at V and 7 bases at J, with 6 bases between. The germline V gene has CDR1 ENHRY and CDR2 SYGVKD. The CDR3 DNA is TGTGCCATCAGTGATGGGGGTGGCTACACCTTA. It translates to CAISDGGGYTL.

To note about this clonotype: The junction departs from germline at one end; a sequencing error may be responsible. The chain is built from TRBV12-3 or TRBV12-4 and TRBJ1-2; the match to TRBD1 covers 9 bases. There are 14 residues in the CDR3. The CDR3 protein is CAGSNTGGSYGYTF. The DNA for the CDR3 is TGTGCCGGCAGTAACACAGGGGGCAGCTATGGCTACACCTTC.